The rows below give T cell receptor beta chains drawn from one sample of a study of blood T cell repertoires in COVID-19. The protocol was immunoSEQ multiplex PCR, while the TCRdb copy is restricted to in-frame clones and leaves out a portion. Here the sample spans roughly 130,000 clones, about nine tenths being singletons. The material sequenced was peripheral blood. The receptors derive from a man aged 35 to 55 with acute or convalescent COVID-19. CDR3s include the opening cysteine and the closing phenylalanine or tryptophan. The D gene is left open where the match is weak. Size is stated for part of the rows, as once, few or many counts, or as a class when the clone is expanded.

v_gene	d_gene	abundance	j_gene	len	CDR3nt	CDR3aa
TRBV7-2	NA	once	TRBJ1-4	13	TGTGCCAGCAGCGGCGGGTGGAGGGAAAAACTGTTTTTT	CASSGGWREKLFF
TRBV19	NA	NA	TRBJ2-7	12	TGTGCCACGAAACAGGGCTCCTACGAGCAGTACTTC	CATKQGSYEQYF
TRBV6-5	NA	few	TRBJ2-2	13	TGTGCCAGCACGCTCCGCGGCACCGGGGAGCTGTTTTTT	CASTLRGTGELFF
TRBV30	NA	NA	TRBJ2-2	13	TGTGCCTGGGGGACACTTAACACCGGGGAGCTGTTTTTT	CAWGTLNTGELFF
TRBV19	NA	NA	TRBJ1-2	13	TGTGCCAGTAGTATCCGGGGGGAATTTGGCTACACCTTC	CASSIRGEFGYTF
TRBV2	TRBD1	NA	TRBJ1-2	15	TGTGCCAGCAGTGAAACAGGGGGCGCTTACTATGGCTACACCTTC	CASSETGGAYYGYTF
TRBV6-5	NA	NA	TRBJ1-6	14	TGTGCCAGCAGTTATCAGGGCCAAAATTCACCCCTCCACTTT	CASSYQGQNSPLHF
TRBV20-1	NA	NA	TRBJ1-1	11	TGCAGTGCTAGGTACCGTGATCGGGCTTTCTTT	CSARYRDRAFF
TRBV4-1	NA	NA	TRBJ2-7	16	TGCGCCAGCAGCCACCTTCTCGGGAGTCGTTCAAGCGAGCAGTACTTC	CASSHLLGSRSSEQYF
TRBV6-5	NA	NA	TRBJ2-3	14	TGTGCCAGCATCATAGACGGAGGCACAGATACGCAGTATTTT	CASIIDGGTDTQYF
TRBV19	TRBD1	NA	TRBJ1-2	14	TGTGCCAGTAGGTGGACAGGGCGTAACTATGGCTACACCTTC	CASRWTGRNYGYTF
TRBV18	NA	few	TRBJ1-2	14	TGTGCCAGCTCACCCGACAGTCGACCCTATGGCTACACCTTC	CASSPDSRPYGYTF
TRBV11-2	NA	NA	TRBJ1-1	16	TGTGCCAGCAGCTCGTTAGGGGGACACATGAACACTGAAGCTTTCTTT	CASSSLGGHMNTEAFF
TRBV25-1	TRBD1	once	TRBJ2-2	16	TGTGCCAGCAGTGAATGGAGGGGACAGGATCCCGGGGAGCTGTTTTTT	CASSEWRGQDPGELFF
TRBV6-2/TRBV6-3	NA	NA	TRBJ1-2	13	TGTGCCAGCAGTTTCTGGACACCACCCGGCTACACCTTC	CASSFWTPPGYTF
TRBV18	NA	many	TRBJ2-7	14	TGTGCCAGCTCACCGAAGAGGCCCCTCGGCGAGCAGTACTTC	CASSPKRPLGEQYF
TRBV5-6	NA	NA	TRBJ1-3	16	TGTGCCAGCAGCTTGGGACGGCGGAGCTCTGGAAACACCATATATTTT	CASSLGRRSSGNTIYF
TRBV6-6	NA	NA	TRBJ1-1	13	TGTGCCAGCAGTTCAGGGCGGTACACTGAAGCTTTCTTT	CASSSGRYTEAFF
TRBV9	TRBD1	NA	TRBJ1-3	15	TGTGCCAGCAGCGCGGGACAGCGCTCTGGAAACACCATATATTTT	CASSAGQRSGNTIYF
TRBV4-2	NA	few	TRBJ2-3	16	TGTGCCAGCAGCCAAGGGGTTTCCGGGGACACAGATACGCAGTATTTT	CASSQGVSGDTDTQYF
TRBV5-1	TRBD1	NA	TRBJ2-7	15	TGCGCCAGCAGCTTACAAGGACGACAGGGCCACGAGCAGTACTTC	CASSLQGRQGHEQYF
TRBV3-1/TRBV3-2	TRBD1	NA	TRBJ2-3	17	TGTGCCAGCAGCCAAAGGGGAATGGGACAGGGCCCAGATACGCAGTATTTT	CASSQRGMGQGPDTQYF
TRBV21-1	NA	NA	TRBJ2-7	14	TGTGCCAGCAGCAACACCGGACAGGGTGGGGAGCAGTACTTC	CASSNTGQGGEQYF
TRBV29-1	TRBD1	NA	TRBJ2-7	15	TGCAGCGTGTCCCGGGGGACAGGGACCAAATACGAGCAGTACTTC	CSVSRGTGTKYEQYF
TRBV6-2/TRBV6-3	NA	NA	TRBJ1-5	17	TGTGCCAGCAGTTACTCGAGGTCCAGGGTGCGTAATCAGCCCCAGCATTTT	CASSYSRSRVRNQPQHF